Sequencing of this T cell receptor (beta chain) was carried out in a study of cytomegalovirus exposure and HLA in healthy donors. Per the germline V gene, CDR1 is MDHEN and CDR2 is SYDVKM. Trimming shortened V by 5 bases and J by 0 bases, and 10 bases separated the two germline ends. This CDR3 is 15 amino acids long. Whole-study results and caveats: The authors later found most CMV-associated TCR beta chains appeared HLA-restricted. TCR beta sequences reportedly predicted most subjects' HLA-A and HLA-B alleles accurately.

In this sample, this clone turned up a few times. Its antigen is not known. Healthy bone marrow donors made up the cohort. The PCR used 60 Vbeta and 13 Jbeta primers. The method was immunoSEQ multiplex PCR; TCRdb's version includes in-frame clones alone and lacks a portion of them. The repertoire holds 100,000 to 150,000 clones, with 15% as singletons. V and J are TRBV28 and TRBJ2-2; tentative D call: TRBD2 (6 bases). Material for sequencing was PBMCs. This clonotype originated in a woman younger than 30 in good health and CMV-seronegative. The CDR3 is CASSPGGPNTGELFF. In DNA form, the CDR3 reads TGTGCCAGCAGTCCCGGGGGTCCGAACACCGGGGAGCTGTTTTTT.